Included here is one TCR beta chain sequence, with context. The antigen remains undetermined. Each donor was a healthy Caucasian individual from Russia, aged about 6 to 95. Peripheral blood samples of 9 to 10 milliliters were drawn from each donor. Samples each yielded at least 5 micrograms of total RNA. Trimming took off 4 bases at V and 5 bases at J, with 14 bases between the two ends. The CDR3 is made up of 14 amino acids. In germline, CDR1 is LGHNA, CDR2 YNFKEQ. Primed by a sample-barcoded 5' primer and a J-beta primer mix, a second PCR proceeded for about 6 to 12 cycles. One entry per CDR3 protein, called by TCRdb with MiXCR from the 5' RACE reads. The sample contains hundreds of thousands of distinct CDR3 sequences, around 45% of which appear only once. The data stem from a study of blood T cells in healthy people across ages. Study-wide results and caveats: Researchers said unsorted PBMCs prevented a conclusive naive versus antigen-experienced comparison.

The sequence derives from a woman aged 55-70 years in good health. Material for sequencing was blood. V usage is TRBV4-2 and J usage is TRBJ2-5; D is uncertain. The CDR3 sequence: CASSPRPRRETQYF. The DNA for the CDR3 is TGTGCCAGCAGCCCTAGACCCAGGCGGGAGACCCAGTACTTC.